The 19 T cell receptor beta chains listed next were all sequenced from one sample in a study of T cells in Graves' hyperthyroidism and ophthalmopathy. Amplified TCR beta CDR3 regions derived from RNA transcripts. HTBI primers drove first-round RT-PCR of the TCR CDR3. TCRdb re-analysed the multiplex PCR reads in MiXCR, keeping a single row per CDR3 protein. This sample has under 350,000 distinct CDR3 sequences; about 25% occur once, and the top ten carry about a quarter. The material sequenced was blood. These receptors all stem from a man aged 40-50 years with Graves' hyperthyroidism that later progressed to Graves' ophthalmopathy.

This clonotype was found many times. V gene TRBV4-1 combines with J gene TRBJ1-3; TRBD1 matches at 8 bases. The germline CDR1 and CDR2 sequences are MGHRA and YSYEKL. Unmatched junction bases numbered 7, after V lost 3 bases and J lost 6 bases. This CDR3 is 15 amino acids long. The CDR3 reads CASSQKTGELNTIYF. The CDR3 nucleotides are TGCGCCAGCAGCCAGAAGACAGGGGAACTAAACACCATATATTTT.

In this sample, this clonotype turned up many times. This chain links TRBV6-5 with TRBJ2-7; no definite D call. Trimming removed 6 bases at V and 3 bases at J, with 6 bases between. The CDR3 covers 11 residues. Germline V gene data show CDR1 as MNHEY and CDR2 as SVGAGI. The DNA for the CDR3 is TGTGCCAGCAGATCCAACTACGAGCAGTACTTC. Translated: CASRSNYEQYF.

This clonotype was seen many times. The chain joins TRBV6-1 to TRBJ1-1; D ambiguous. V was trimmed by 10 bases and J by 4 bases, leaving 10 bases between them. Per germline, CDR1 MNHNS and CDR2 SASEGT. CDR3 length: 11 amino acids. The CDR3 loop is CATLEGTEAFF. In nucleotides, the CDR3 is TGTGCCACCTTGGAGGGCACTGAAGCTTTCTTT.

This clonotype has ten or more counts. CDR3 in DNA: TGTGCCAGCAGCTTAGCTACGGGGACTGAAGCTTTCTTT. Protein sequence: CASSLATGTEAFF. The chain is built from TRBV7-9 and TRBJ1-1, with no clear D. The germline V gene has CDR1 SEHNR and CDR2 FQNEAQ (reference sequence). The CDR3 consists of 13 residues. Trimming stripped 0 bases from V and 5 bases from J, with 7 bases between.

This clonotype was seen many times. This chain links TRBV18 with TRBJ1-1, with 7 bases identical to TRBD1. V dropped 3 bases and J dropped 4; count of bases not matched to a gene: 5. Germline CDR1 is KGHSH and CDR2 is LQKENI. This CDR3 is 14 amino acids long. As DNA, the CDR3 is TGTGCCAGCTCACCCCCGGACAGGAGCACTGAAGCTTTCTTT. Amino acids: CASSPPDRSTEAFF.

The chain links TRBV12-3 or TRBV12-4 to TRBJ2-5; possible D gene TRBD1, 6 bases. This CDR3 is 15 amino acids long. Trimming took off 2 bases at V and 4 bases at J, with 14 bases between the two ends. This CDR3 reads CASSLTNREIETQYF. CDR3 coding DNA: TGTGCCAGCAGTTTAACTAACAGGGAGATAGAGACCCAGTACTTC.

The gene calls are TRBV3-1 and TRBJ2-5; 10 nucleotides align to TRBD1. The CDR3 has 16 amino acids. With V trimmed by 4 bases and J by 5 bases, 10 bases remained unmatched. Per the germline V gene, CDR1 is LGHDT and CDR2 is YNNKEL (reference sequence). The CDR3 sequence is CASSLLTGGAEETQYF. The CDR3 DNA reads TGTGCCAGCAGCCTCCTGACAGGGGGCGCGGAGGAGACCCAGTACTTC.

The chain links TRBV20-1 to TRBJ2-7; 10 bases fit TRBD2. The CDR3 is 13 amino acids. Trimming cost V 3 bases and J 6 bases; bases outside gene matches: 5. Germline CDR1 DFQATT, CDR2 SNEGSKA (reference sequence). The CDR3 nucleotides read TGCAGTGCTAGTGCCTCTAGCGGGGGCGAGCAGTACTTC. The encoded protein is CSASASSGGEQYF.

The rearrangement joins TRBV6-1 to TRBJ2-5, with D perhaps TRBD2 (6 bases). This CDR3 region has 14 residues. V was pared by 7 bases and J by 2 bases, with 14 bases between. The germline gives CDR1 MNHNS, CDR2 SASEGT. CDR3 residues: CASTLGGGQETQYF. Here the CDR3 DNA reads TGTGCCAGCACCCTGGGAGGCGGACAAGAGACCCAGTACTTC.

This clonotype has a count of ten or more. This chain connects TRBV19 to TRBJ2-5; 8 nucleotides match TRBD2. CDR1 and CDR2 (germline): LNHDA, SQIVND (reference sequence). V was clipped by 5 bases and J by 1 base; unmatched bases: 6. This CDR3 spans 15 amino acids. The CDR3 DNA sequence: TGTGCCAGTAGTCTCAGCGGGAGCCCCCAAGAGACCCAGTACTTC. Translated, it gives CASSLSGSPQETQYF.

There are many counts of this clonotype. The CDR3 loop reads CASSLDPGTAYGYTF. The DNA for the CDR3 is TGCGCCAGCAGCTTGGACCCCGGGACAGCCTATGGCTACACCTTC. The chain has TRBV5-1 and TRBJ1-2; 7 bases agree with TRBD1. Unmatched junction bases numbered 6, after V lost 0 bases and J lost 4 bases. CDR3 length equals 15 residues. Germline CDR1 SGHRS, CDR2 YFSETQ.

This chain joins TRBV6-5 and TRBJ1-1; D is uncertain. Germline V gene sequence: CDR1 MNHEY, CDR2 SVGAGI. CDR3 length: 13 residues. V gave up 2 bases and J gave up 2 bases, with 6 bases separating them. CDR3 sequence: CASSYELNTEAFF. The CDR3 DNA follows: TGTGCCAGCAGTTACGAGTTAAACACTGAAGCTTTCTTT.

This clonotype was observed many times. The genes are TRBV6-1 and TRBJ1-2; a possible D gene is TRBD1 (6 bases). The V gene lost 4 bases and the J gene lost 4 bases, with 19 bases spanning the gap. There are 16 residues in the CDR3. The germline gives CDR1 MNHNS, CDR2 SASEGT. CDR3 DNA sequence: TGTGCCAGCAGTGGGCCTGGGGGGGGGCGCGGCTATGGCTACACCTTC. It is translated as CASSGPGGGRGYGYTF.

The CDR3, as DNA: TGTGCCAGCAGACGAGGGGAGCAGTACTTC. It translates to CASRRGEQYF. This sequence joins TRBV28 and TRBJ2-7; D possibly corresponds to TRBD2 (5 bases). Trimming removed 6 bases from V and 7 bases from J, with 7 bases in between. Looked up from germline, CDR1 is MDHEN and CDR2 is SYDVKM. CDR3 size: 10 residues.

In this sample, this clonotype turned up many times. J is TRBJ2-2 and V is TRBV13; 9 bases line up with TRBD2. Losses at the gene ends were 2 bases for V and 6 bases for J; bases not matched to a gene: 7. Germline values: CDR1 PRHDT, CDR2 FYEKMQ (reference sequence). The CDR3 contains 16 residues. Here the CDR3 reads CASSLYSGSVAGELFF. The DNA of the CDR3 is TGTGCCAGCAGCTTATATAGCGGGAGTGTCGCCGGGGAGCTGTTTTTT.

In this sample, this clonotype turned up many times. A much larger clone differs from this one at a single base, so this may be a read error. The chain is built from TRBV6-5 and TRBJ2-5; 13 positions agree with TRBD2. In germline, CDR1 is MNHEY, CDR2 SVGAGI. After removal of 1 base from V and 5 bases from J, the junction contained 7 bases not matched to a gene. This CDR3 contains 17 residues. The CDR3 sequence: CASSYLPGLAGKETQYF. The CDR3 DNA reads TGTGCCAGCAGTTACTTGCCGGGACTAGCGGGGAAGGAGACCCAGTACTTC.

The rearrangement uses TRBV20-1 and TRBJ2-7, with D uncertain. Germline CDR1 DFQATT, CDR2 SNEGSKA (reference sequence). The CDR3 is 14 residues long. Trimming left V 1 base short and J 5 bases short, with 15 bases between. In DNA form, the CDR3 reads TGCAGTGCTAGAGGGGCCGAACTCGCCCACGAGCAGTACTTC. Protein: CSARGAELAHEQYF.

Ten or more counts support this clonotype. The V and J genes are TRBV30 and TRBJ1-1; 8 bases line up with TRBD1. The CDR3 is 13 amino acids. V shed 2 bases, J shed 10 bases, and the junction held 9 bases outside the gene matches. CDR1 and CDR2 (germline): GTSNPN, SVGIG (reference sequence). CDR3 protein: CAWSLGAGGLAFF. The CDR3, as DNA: TGTGCCTGGAGTTTGGGGGCAGGGGGCCTAGCTTTCTTT.

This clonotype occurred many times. The DNA of the CDR3 is TGCAGTGGCCGGGACCCGAAAGGAGAGACCCAGTACTTC. Translating it yields CSGRDPKGETQYF. V and J are TRBV20-1 and TRBJ2-5; perhaps D is TRBD1 or TRBD2 (5 bases each). CDR1 and CDR2 from the germline V gene are DFQATT and SNEGSKA (reference sequence). Trimming removed 7 bases at V and 4 bases at J, with 16 bases between. The CDR3 sequence is 13 residues long.